This TCR beta chain was observed in a study of T-cell reconstitution after alpha-beta-depleted transplantation in children. Notes on the study in general: Newly produced T cells mostly accounted for T-cell counts and diversity one year post-transplant. Surviving recipient cells, namely T cells and thymic progenitors, were the source of high day-60 TCRbeta diversity in some patients. After transplant, at about two months, alpha-beta T cells were reportedly derived from several hundred expanded graft clones.

Unique molecular identifiers were used in preparing the TCRbeta library. In TCRdb, the PCR reads were re-called with MiXCR into one record per CDR3 protein. The sample contains approximately 190,000 distinct CDR3 sequences, 5.5% to 7% of which appear only once. V dropped 6 bases and J dropped 6 bases, with 18 bases sitting between them. Germline-derived CDR1 and CDR2 are DFQATT and SNEGSKA (reference sequence). The CDR3 length is 13 residues. This clonotype was counted ten times or more. Its antigen remains unidentified. The rearrangement joins TRBV20-1 to TRBJ2-7, with D possibly matching TRBD2 (6 bases). The sequence came from a girl less than two years old with combined immunodeficiency, due to receive a stem cell transplant. Sequenced here: PBMCs, sampled before TCRalphabeta/CD19-depleted stem cell transplant. The CDR3 DNA sequence: TGCAGTGCGGAGACTAGTGATGCATTCGAGCAGTACTTC. Its translation: CSAETSDAFEQYF.